In its sample, the clone carrying this T cell receptor beta chain was seen once. Per the germline V gene, CDR1 is ENHRY and CDR2 is SYGVKD. V lost 6 bases, J lost 2 bases, and 9 bases lay in between. The CDR3 extends over 13 amino acids. The sample originates from a study of blood T cell repertoires in COVID-19. Study at large: COVID-19 samples collected from the United States, Italy and Spain covered acute and convalescent phases. PBMCs, B-cell-depleted T cells, or T cells were the source of the cDNA or gDNA that made up the material.

Some clones are missing from TCRdb's copy, which holds only in-frame ones; the method was immunoSEQ multiplex PCR. Of about 110,000 clones listed, 88% are singletons. This clonotype was sampled from a human donor in a cohort sampled during active COVID-19. The chain has TRBV10-3 and TRBJ2-3, with D unresolved. The sequenced material came from peripheral blood. DNA of the CDR3: TGTGCCATCAGCAGCGCGGTCACAGATACGCAGTATTTT. Translation: CAISSAVTDTQYF.